The clone carrying this TCR beta chain came up once. Its matching antigen is unknown. Germline loops: CDR1 SEHNR, CDR2 FQNEAQ (reference sequence). The V end was cut by 5 bases, the J end by 2 bases, with 10 bases between. This CDR3 is built from 14 residues. This entry belongs to a study of shared clonotypes between healthy human individuals. TCRdb's copy holds only in-frame clones and misses some; the assay was immunoSEQ multiplex PCR. The sample contains over 1.4 million clones, roughly 96% of which appear only once. Study-wide points: Among donors, the sharing of clonotypes was expected to be influenced by sequencing depth.

This chain uses TRBV7-9 with TRBJ2-4; no definite D call. This receptor was obtained from a young man in good health. Sequenced material: naive CD4+ T cells sorted from blood. Subset here: CD45RA+ positively selected. This chain's CDR3 is CASSPLGPKNIQYF. The CDR3 DNA reads as TGTGCCAGCAGCCCCCTTGGCCCCAAAAACATTCAGTACTTC.